This T cell receptor beta chain originates from a study of preoperative IRX-2 immunotherapy in early breast cancer. This sample's treatment: preoperative locoregional IRX-2 cytokine immunotherapy. Patients received preoperative, locoregional IRX-2 cytokine immunotherapy in a phase Ib study. V trimming: 5 bases; J trimming: 1 base; junction bases outside the gene matches: 7. This CDR3 is built from 15 residues. Germline V lookup: CDR1 MNHGY, CDR2 SAAAGT. Profiled with immunoSEQ multiplex PCR; TCRdb holds only in-frame clones, not every one. The sample includes 35,000 to 45,000 clones, 82% of them seen just once.

The sample here was lymph node tissue, taken after IRX-2 immunotherapy. V and J are TRBV6-8 and TRBJ2-7; 8 bases align to TRBD1. This clonotype originated in a human donor with breast cancer. The CDR3 is CASSDEDRVSYEQYF. The CDR3 DNA is TGTGCCAGCAGTGACGAGGACAGGGTGTCCTACGAGCAGTACTTC.